What follows are 20 T cell receptor beta chains derived from one specimen sequenced in a study of a mutant IDH1 vaccine in newly diagnosed glioma. Method: immunoSEQ multiplex PCR; TCRdb's copy keeps in-frame clones and lacks some. The sample has under 90,000 clones; 70% to 80% are singletons. Time point denoted: baseline, week 1 (first vaccination visit). Treatment reported: pre-vaccination baseline after standard-of-care therapy. Sequenced here: PBMCs, sampled from a glioma patient treated with radiotherapy, temozolomide or both. These TCRs come from a man aged 45-60 years with glioma.

Remarks on this clone: Distinct nucleotide sequences in the sample also encode this CDR3. The V call is TRBV5-1, the J call TRBJ1-2, with 11 bases aligning to TRBD1. The CDR3 runs to 14 residues. V trimming: 4 bases; J trimming: 8 bases; junction bases outside the gene matches: 7. Per germline, CDR1 SGHRS and CDR2 YFSETQ. This CDR3 is CASSLGQGAGGYTF. In nucleotides, the CDR3 is TGCGCCAGCAGCCTTGGACAGGGGGCGGGGGGCTACACCTTC.

The rearrangement links TRBV7-2 to TRBJ2-2; a possible D gene is TRBD2 (5 bases). Between the trimmed V and J ends, which lost 4 bases and 4 bases, there was a span of 13 bases. Germline V gene sequence: CDR1 SGHTA, CDR2 FQGNSA. The CDR3 sequence is 15 residues long. The CDR3 sequence: CASSYEGRGTGELFF. DNA of the CDR3: TGTGCCAGCAGCTACGAGGGCCGGGGCACCGGGGAGCTGTTTTTT.

The chain links TRBV11-2 to TRBJ1-3; D perhaps matches TRBD1 (6 bases). Germline CDR1 and CDR2: SGHAT and FQNNGV. V lost 8 bases to trimming and J lost 4 bases, with 12 bases between them. This CDR3 comprises 13 residues. CDR3 amino acids: CASGDTRGNTIYF. CDR3 coding DNA: TGTGCCAGCGGGGACACTCGGGGAAACACCATATATTTT.

This chain uses TRBV7-6 with TRBJ1-2; TRBD1 is a possible D gene (5 bases). The V gene lost 1 base and the J gene lost 7 bases, with 7 bases spanning the gap. Per germline, CDR1 SGHVS and CDR2 FNYEAQ. This CDR3 comprises 12 residues. The DNA for the CDR3 is TGTGCCAGCAGCTTAGGGCAGGGTGGCTACACCTTC. Translation gives CASSLGQGGYTF.

This clone was observed a few times. This sequence joins TRBV19 and TRBJ1-5, with 7 positions matching TRBD1. After removal of 5 bases from V and 2 bases from J, the junction contained 9 bases not matched to a gene. This CDR3 is built from 16 residues. Germline CDR1 and CDR2: LNHDA and SQIVND (reference sequence). The CDR3 bases are TGTGCCAGTAGTCCCTCGACAGGGCGAGGCAATCAGCCCCAGCATTTT. It specifies CASSPSTGRGNQPQHF.

The chain recombines TRBV30 with TRBJ1-3, with a tentative D call TRBD1 (6 bases). CDR3 length equals 19 residues. Germline values: CDR1 GTSNPN, CDR2 SVGIG (reference sequence). V gave up 3 bases and J gave up 4 bases, with 28 bases separating them. In DNA form, the CDR3 reads TGTGCCTGGAGACCGGTCCTGGGCCGCTGGGGGGCAACGGGAAACACCATATATTTT. Its protein product is CAWRPVLGRWGATGNTIYF.

This rearrangement joins TRBV9 to TRBJ1-5; 7 bases agree with TRBD1. Trimming cost V 4 bases and J 4 bases; bases outside gene matches: 8. The germline CDR1 and CDR2 sequences are SGDLS and YYNGEE. The CDR3 is 15 residues long. The CDR3 DNA sequence: TGTGCCAGCAGCCCAGGGGGAGCCACTAATCAGCCCCAGCATTTT. Translating it yields CASSPGGATNQPQHF.

V usage is TRBV27 and J usage is TRBJ1-1; no firm D call. Looked up from germline, CDR1 is MNHEY and CDR2 is SMNVEV (reference sequence). This CDR3 spans 14 amino acids. V was trimmed by 3 bases and J by 1 base, leaving 9 bases between them. CDR3 loop: CASSFAPGNTEAFF. Here the CDR3 DNA reads TGTGCCAGCAGTTTCGCCCCGGGGAACACTGAAGCTTTCTTT.

The chain couples TRBV4-3 to TRBJ2-7, with D possibly matching TRBD1 (6 bases). The CDR3 has 15 amino acids. V lost 0 bases and J 2 bases, leaving 11 bases between the germline ends. CDR1 is LGHNA, CDR2 YSLEER, per germline. The CDR3 region has the DNA TGCGCCAGCAGCCAAGATGGGCAGGGGCCCTACGAGCAGTACTTC. It is translated as CASSQDGQGPYEQYF.

The gene calls are TRBV14 and TRBJ2-7; possible D gene TRBD2, 5 bases. CDR3 length: 14 amino acids. The V and J ends lost 4 bases and 2 bases respectively, with 12 bases between them. Per germline, CDR1 SGHDN and CDR2 FVKESK. The CDR3 region is CASSPAEGPYEQYF. The CDR3 DNA sequence: TGTGCCAGCAGCCCAGCGGAAGGCCCCTACGAGCAGTACTTC.

The V call is TRBV14, the J call TRBJ2-2; perhaps TRBD2 as D (5 bases). V gave up 6 bases and J gave up 4 bases, with 18 bases separating them. The CDR3 consists of 16 residues. CDR1 and CDR2 (germline): SGHDN, FVKESK. The CDR3 DNA sequence: TGTGCCAGCAGTCCTACGAGGGAATGGGTCACCGGGGAGCTGTTTTTT. This codes for CASSPTREWVTGELFF. The full variable domain, completed using reference TRBV14 and TRBJ2-2, is EAGVTQFPSHSVIEKGQTVTLRCDPISGHDNLYWYRRVMGKEIKFLLHFVKESKQDESGMPNNRFLAERTGGTYSTLKVQPAELEDSGVYFCASSPTREWVTGELFFGEGSRLTVL.

This rearrangement joins TRBV7-9 to TRBJ2-2, with TRBD2 as a possible D gene (6 bases). Germline CDR1 is SEHNR and CDR2 is FQNEAQ (reference sequence). This CDR3 is 16 amino acids long. V shed 5 bases and J shed 5 bases, with 18 bases lying between them. The CDR3 DNA reads TGTGCCAGCAGCCTAGAGGCGGGACCGGCTACCGGGGAGCTGTTTTTT. Encoded protein: CASSLEAGPATGELFF.

The V and J genes are TRBV7-2 and TRBJ1-6, with D perhaps matching TRBD1 (6 bases). In germline, CDR1 is SGHTA, CDR2 FQGNSA. V was cut by 8 bases and J by 6 bases, with 11 bases left in between. This CDR3 region has 13 residues. CDR3 DNA: TGTGCCAGCCGGACAGAGCCTAATTCACCCCTCCACTTT. Translating it yields CASRTEPNSPLHF.

This chain links TRBV5-4 with TRBJ1-2; perhaps TRBD1 as D (6 bases). Germline V gene data show CDR1 as SGHNT and CDR2 as YYREEE (reference sequence). The CDR3 consists of 15 residues. Trimming left V 4 bases short and J 1 base short, with 14 bases between. The CDR3, as DNA: TGTGCCAGCAGCCCGGGACAAGGTCTTAACTATGGCTACACCTTC. Its translation: CASSPGQGLNYGYTF.

V usage is TRBV30 and J usage is TRBJ2-5, with TRBD1 as a possible D gene (6 bases). Trimming removed 5 bases at V and 5 bases at J, with 9 bases between. The V gene's germline CDR1 is GTSNPN and CDR2 SVGIG (reference sequence). CDR3 length: 11 residues. The CDR3 DNA sequence: TGTGCCTGGTCTACAGGGGAGACCCAGTACTTC. Protein sequence: CAWSTGETQYF.

This rearrangement joins TRBV19 to TRBJ1-5; D perhaps matches TRBD1 (5 bases). Per the germline V gene, CDR1 is LNHDA and CDR2 is SQIVND (reference sequence). With 0 bases removed from V and 7 bases from J, the gap between germline ends came to 13 bases. The CDR3 has 15 amino acids. The CDR3, as DNA: TGTGCCAGTAGTATAGATCCTAGGGGCAGCCAGCCCCAGCATTTT. Its protein product is CASSIDPRGSQPQHF.

This chain joins TRBV6-1 and TRBJ2-3, with 10 positions matching TRBD2. The CDR3 extends over 16 amino acids. Germline CDR1 MNHNS, CDR2 SASEGT. After removal of 4 bases from V and 2 bases from J, the junction contained 6 bases not matched to a gene. CDR3 protein: CASSGALAGYTDTQYF. The CDR3 coding sequence is TGTGCCAGCAGTGGAGCACTAGCGGGGTACACAGATACGCAGTATTTT.

The chain employs TRBV6-6 and TRBJ1-5; 7 bases match TRBD1. This CDR3 is built from 15 residues. After removal of 5 bases from V and 9 bases from J, the junction contained 13 bases not matched to a gene. Germline values: CDR1 MNHNY, CDR2 SVGAGI (reference sequence). CDR3: CASSHRTGQGTPQHF. CDR3 nucleotide sequence: TGTGCCAGCAGTCACCGGACAGGTCAAGGTACGCCCCAGCATTTT.

This clone has more than one count but fewer than ten. The rearrangement uses TRBV19 and TRBJ2-3; TRBD1 matches at 8 bases. Germline CDR1 is LNHDA and CDR2 is SQIVND (reference sequence). This CDR3 comprises 16 residues. The V and J ends lost 4 bases and 3 bases, in that order; junction bases with no gene match: 9. CDR3 residues: CASSSSRTGSTDTQYF. Written as DNA, the CDR3 is TGTGCCAGTAGTAGTAGCAGGACAGGGAGTACAGATACGCAGTATTTT.

The rearrangement joins TRBV14 to TRBJ1-1, with TRBD1 matching over 7 bases. This CDR3 contains 14 residues. The trim removed 1 base at V and 6 bases at J, leaving 5 bases unmatched. Germline CDR1 reads SGHDN; CDR2 reads FVKESK. CDR3 nucleotides: TGTGCCAGCAGCCAAGTAACAGGGGCCTCTGAAGCTTTCTTT. Protein sequence: CASSQVTGASEAFF.